This TCR beta chain stems from a study of early T cells in non-severe SARS-CoV-2 infection (dated by TCRdb to 2020 to 2023). A note on the overall study: TCR sequencing used bulk RNA from unsorted whole blood, so alpha and beta chains could not be paired. The full study reports these points: VDJdb matching was skewed toward anti-spike CD8 responses and likely underestimated virus-specific expansions, missing private and CD4 specificities.

Libraries were built with 5' RACE. Sequencer: NextSeq 500. Unique molecular identifiers were attached to individual cDNA molecules in the TCR library protocol so that sequencing error and PCR bias could be corrected. Both TCR alpha and beta chains were sequenced, and tight co-correlation was observed between alpha and beta sequence abundances in each sample. Concerning the study's data processing: V gene, J gene and CDR3 annotation of TCR sequences was performed with Decombinator V4. Expanded TCRs were defined as changing significantly between any two time points under a Poisson model with p below 0.0001. TCR abundances were normalised to the total number of TCRs sequenced per sample and were expressed as counts per million. TRAV1-2 paired with TRAJ12, TRAJ20 or TRAJ33 defined MAIT TCRs, while TRAV10 paired with TRAJ18 defined iNKT TCRs. A search of VDJdb, accessed on 1 November 2021, was run for TCRs annotated to CMV, EBV and SARS-CoV-2, with TCRs annotated for multiple antigens excluded. TCRdb took the public reads, trimmed them with fastp at Q25, ran MiXCR for clone calling and kept in-frame beta chains. Every CDR3 protein is listed once, alongside the most common genes and DNA of its rows. The V and J calls come from TCRdb's annotation, not from the publication. This sample is represented by approximately 77,000 distinct CDR3 sequences; roughly 12% of them were singletons. Of the sample, about 3.5% is held by the ten largest clones.

This was a case-control study nested in a cohort of healthcare workers in London, UK, who had nasopharyngeal swab PCR tests and blood samples taken every week. Healthcare workers were recruited between 23 and 31 March 2020, during the week of the UK lockdown, and were followed weekly for up to about 16 weeks. As to this clonotype: The antigen it recognizes is unknown. Nothing much larger sits one base from this clone, and base qualities are not available.

V trim: 5 bases; J trim: 0 bases; unmatched bases: 15. In the germline V gene, CDR1 corresponds to SNHLY and CDR2 to FYNNEI. The CDR3 holds 19 amino acids from the cysteine to the phenylalanine. Only the CDR3 portion is preserved as DNA: 57 bases, with reading frame beginning at the first base. The V and J segments used are TRBV2 and TRBJ1-4; 7 nucleotides in the junction match TRBD1. Sequencing used whole blood. This TCR came from an adult who was a healthcare worker with PCR-confirmed SARS-CoV-2 infection or an uninfected control (not recorded which). The CDR3 corresponds to CASSIKFRGTVATNEKLFF. The nucleotides read TGTGCCAGCAGTATCAAGTTTAGGGGGACAGTTGCAACTAATGAAAAACTGTTTTTT. Reference TRBV2 and TRBJ1-4 proteins supply the regions before and after the CDR3; the full variable domain is: EPEVTQTPSHQVTQMGQEVILRCVPISNHLYFYWYRQILGQKVEFLVSFYNNEISEKSEIFDDQFSVERPDGSNFTLKIRSTKLEDSAMYFCASSIKFRGTVATNEKLFFGSGTQLSVL.